Listed here are 24 T cell receptor beta chains from one sample, sequenced in a study of T-cell reconstitution after alpha-beta-depleted transplantation in children. Unique molecular identifiers were used to barcode this TCRbeta library. TCRdb passed the PCR reads through MiXCR, listing each CDR3 protein once. The sample includes about 610,000 distinct CDR3 sequences, 10% of them seen just once. This material consisted of PBMCs from the stem cell graft donor, taken from the stem cell graft. The receptors were gathered from a human donor who donated a stem cell graft to a child with acute myeloid leukemia.

The V call is TRBV4-2, the J call TRBJ2-1, with 9 positions matching TRBD2. This CDR3 region has 19 residues. Germline trimming cut 3 bases from V and 0 bases from J; bases unmatched to any gene: 12. Germline CDR1 reads LGHNA; CDR2 reads YNFKEQ. CDR3: CASSQTGLAHGSSYNEQFF. CDR3 sequence (DNA): TGTGCCAGCAGCCAGACGGGACTAGCACACGGGAGCTCCTACAATGAGCAGTTCTTC.

The V and J genes are TRBV28 and TRBJ1-2, with D uncertain. Germline V gives CDR1 MDHEN, CDR2 SYDVKM. V was pared by 6 bases and J by 2 bases, with 16 bases between. The CDR3 has 15 amino acids. The CDR3 DNA reads as TGTGCCAGCAGCCCCCCCGGCAAGGGAAACTATGGCTACACCTTC. Translated: CASSPPGKGNYGYTF.

This clonotype turned up a few times. The chain joins TRBV2 to TRBJ1-4; perhaps TRBD1 as D (5 bases). Germline V lookup: CDR1 SNHLY, CDR2 FYNNEI. The CDR3 covers 15 residues. The germline V and J ends were trimmed by 3 bases and 7 bases, with 15 bases remaining between them. CDR3 loop: CASSDAVSGTEKLFF. The CDR3 nucleotides read TGTGCCAGCAGTGACGCGGTCAGCGGGACTGAAAAACTGTTTTTT.

This clonotype was counted a few times. The V call is TRBV2, the J call TRBJ1-5; 7 positions match TRBD1. The CDR3 contains 14 residues. Germline-derived CDR1 and CDR2 are SNHLY and FYNNEI. With 5 bases clipped from V and 4 bases from J, the junction kept 5 bases outside the gene matches. The CDR3 DNA reads TGTGCCAGCAGTTGGGACAGCCAAAATCAGCCCCAGCATTTT. Its protein is CASSWDSQNQPQHF.

The V gene is TRBV27, the J gene TRBJ1-2, with 9 bases aligning to TRBD1. This CDR3 is built from 14 residues. The junction had 8 bases not matched to a gene; V was cut back by 5 bases and J by 7 bases. Germline-derived CDR1 and CDR2 are MNHEY and SMNVEV (reference sequence). The CDR3 DNA is TGTGCCAGCAGTCCCCGGGACAGGGTCGGTGGCTACACCTTC. This encodes CASSPRDRVGGYTF.

The chain has TRBV11-2 and TRBJ2-3, with D possibly being TRBD2 (5 bases). Germline values: CDR1 SGHAT, CDR2 FQNNGV. V lost 1 base to trimming and J lost 0 bases, with 8 bases between them. The CDR3 sequence is 15 residues long. The CDR3 region is CASSLGAVSTDTQYF. The CDR3 coding sequence is TGTGCCAGCAGCTTAGGAGCGGTAAGCACAGATACGCAGTATTTT.

CDR3 coding DNA: TGTGCCAGCATCCTTCCTCTCGACAGGTTCCTGTATGGCTACACCTTC. Its translation is CASILPLDRFLYGYTF. The genes are TRBV12-3 or TRBV12-4 and TRBJ1-2; D is perhaps TRBD1 (6 bases). This CDR3 comprises 16 residues. Trimming took off 7 bases at V and 5 bases at J, with 23 bases between the two ends.

V usage is TRBV24-1 and J usage is TRBJ2-1; TRBD1 is a possible D gene (5 bases). Germline V gene data show CDR1 as KGHDR and CDR2 as SFDVKD. This CDR3 has 15 amino acids. Deletions cut 3 bases from V and 8 bases from J, with 16 bases between. Here the CDR3 DNA reads TGTGCCACCAGTGATGAATGGGGCTCCCTTGATGAGCAGTTCTTC. It is translated as CATSDEWGSLDEQFF.

This clonotype was picked up a small number of times. The V and J genes are TRBV27 and TRBJ2-2; TRBD2 aligns across 9 bases. Trimming removed 2 bases from V and 4 bases from J; junction bases left unmatched: 8. This CDR3 has 17 residues. From germline, CDR1 is MNHEY and CDR2 SMNVEV (reference sequence). The CDR3 coding sequence is TGTGCCAGCAGTTTACAGTCTAGCGGGATTCGCACCGGGGAGCTGTTTTTT. Its protein is CASSLQSSGIRTGELFF.

This chain connects TRBV18 to TRBJ2-1, with 11 positions matching TRBD2. This CDR3 is 16 amino acids long. The germline V gene has CDR1 KGHSH and CDR2 LQKENI. With 3 bases clipped from V and 6 bases from J, the junction kept 7 bases outside the gene matches. CDR3 DNA sequence: TGTGCCAGCTCACCCTCCATAGCGGGAGGGGGCAATGAGCAGTTCTTC. Amino acid sequence: CASSPSIAGGGNEQFF.

This chain uses TRBV10-3 with TRBJ2-1; 10 bases fit TRBD2. This CDR3 contains 16 residues. The germline gives CDR1 ENHRY, CDR2 SYGVKD. V lost 4 bases, J lost 0 bases, and 3 bases stayed unmatched. CDR3 region: CAISGGTSDSYNEQFF. Here the CDR3 DNA reads TGTGCCATCAGTGGAGGGACTAGCGACTCCTACAATGAGCAGTTCTTC.

CDR3 DNA: TGTGCCAGCAGTTACCCTGGGACAGGGGCTTTCTTT. Translation gives CASSYPGTGAFF. V gene TRBV6-2 or TRBV6-3 combines with J gene TRBJ1-1; 9 nucleotides line up with TRBD1. CDR3 length: 12 residues. Losses at the gene ends were 2 bases for V and 11 bases for J; bases not matched to a gene: 3. CDR1 is MNHEY and CDR2 is SVGEGT in the germline V gene.

Only a few counts were recorded for this clonotype. The rearrangement links TRBV20-1 to TRBJ1-1; possible D gene TRBD1, 5 bases. Germline CDR1 is DFQATT and CDR2 is SNEGSKA (reference sequence). V lost 3 bases, J lost 10 bases, and 12 bases lay in between. The CDR3 extends over 11 amino acids. The CDR3, as DNA: TGCAGTGCTAGCAAGGGGATGGTAGCTTTCTTT. Residues: CSASKGMVAFF.

The rearrangement uses TRBV20-1 and TRBJ2-5, with D possibly being TRBD1 (5 bases). The germline gives CDR1 DFQATT, CDR2 SNEGSKA (reference sequence). Trimming took 0 bases from V and 5 from J, leaving 13 bases between them. The CDR3 has 14 amino acids. The CDR3 DNA is TGCAGTGCTAGAGATCTTGACAGACGGGAGACCCAGTACTTC. Protein product: CSARDLDRRETQYF.

A few counts support this clonotype. The V and J genes are TRBV20-1 and TRBJ2-7, with 7 bases aligning to TRBD1. Germline V CDR1 and CDR2: DFQATT, SNEGSKA (reference sequence). J was trimmed by 3 bases and V by 2 bases; bases with no gene match: 19. The CDR3 consists of 18 residues. The CDR3 protein is CSARPKPLDRSFVYEQYF. In nucleotides, the CDR3 is TGCAGTGCTAGACCCAAGCCCCTGGACAGGTCCTTCGTCTACGAGCAGTACTTC.

J is TRBJ1-6 and V is TRBV30; no clear D gene. CDR3 length equals 11 residues. Per germline, CDR1 GTSNPN and CDR2 SVGIG (reference sequence). V lost 3 bases and J lost 15, with 12 bases in between. In DNA, the CDR3 is TGTGCCTGGAGCCCTGCGTTCCACCTCCACTTT. This codes for CAWSPAFHLHF.

Many counts were recorded for this clonotype. V and J are TRBV20-1 and TRBJ2-1, with D possibly being TRBD2 (6 bases). The germline CDR1 and CDR2 sequences are DFQATT and SNEGSKA (reference sequence). V lost 0 bases and J 1 base, leaving 10 bases between the germline ends. CDR3 length: 15 amino acids. The chain's CDR3 is CSARDLSGSYNEQFF. DNA for the CDR3: TGCAGTGCTAGAGATCTGAGCGGGTCCTACAATGAGCAGTTCTTC.

The chain recombines TRBV3-1 with TRBJ1-3; D is unresolved. CDR1 is LGHDT and CDR2 is YNNKEL in the germline V gene (reference sequence). V shed 3 bases and J shed 4 bases, with 19 bases lying between them. The CDR3 loop spans 17 amino acids. CDR3 DNA: TGTGCCAGCAGCCAGGGGAGGCTAAATCCCGTCGGAAACACCATATATTTT. This encodes CASSQGRLNPVGNTIYF.

In its sample, this clonotype was seen a few times. The V and J genes are TRBV27 and TRBJ2-2; D might be TRBD1 (6 bases). Germline V lookup: CDR1 MNHEY, CDR2 SMNVEV (reference sequence). The CDR3 covers 15 residues. Trimming cost V 5 bases and J 1 base, with 11 bases left between them. The CDR3 protein is CASSVRGMNTGELFF. CDR3 nucleotide sequence: TGTGCCAGCAGTGTCAGGGGCATGAACACCGGGGAGCTGTTTTTT.

This clonotype was seen more than once but under ten times. The V gene is TRBV5-5, the J gene TRBJ1-1; D might be TRBD1 (5 bases). Germline-derived CDR1 and CDR2 are SGHKS and YYEKEE (reference sequence). The CDR3 is 12 residues long. The V gene lost 5 bases and the J gene lost 8 bases, with 13 bases spanning the gap. CDR3 loop: CASRPGGAEAFF. The CDR3 bases are TGTGCCAGCAGACCGGGAGGGGCAGAAGCTTTCTTT.

This clonotype occurred a few times. The chain uses TRBV20-1 and TRBJ2-2; D gene unclear. V was clipped by 6 bases and J by 6 bases, with 14 bases between them. The CDR3 has 13 residues. Germline-derived CDR1 and CDR2 are DFQATT and SNEGSKA (reference sequence). CDR3 in amino acids: CSALDLAAGELFF. In DNA, the CDR3 is TGCAGTGCCTTAGACCTTGCGGCCGGGGAGCTGTTTTTT.

This rearrangement joins TRBV7-9 to TRBJ2-5; TRBD2 is a possible D gene (6 bases). Germline CDR1 is SEHNR and CDR2 is FQNEAQ (reference sequence). V lost 2 bases, J lost 1 base, and 11 bases lay in between. The CDR3 has 15 amino acids. The CDR3, as DNA: TGTGCCAGCAGCTTATCGGGAGAGATCCAAGAGACCCAGTACTTC. The encoded protein is CASSLSGEIQETQYF.

This clonotype has just a few counts. This chain uses TRBV20-1 with TRBJ2-1; perhaps TRBD2 as D (6 bases). CDR1 is DFQATT, CDR2 SNEGSKA, per germline (reference sequence). The CDR3 runs 14 residues. V was trimmed by 7 bases and J by 5 bases, leaving 18 bases between them. DNA of the CDR3: TGCAGTGGAGTGGCGGCCACGGGGGACAATGAGCAGTTCTTC. Translation gives CSGVAATGDNEQFF.

This clonotype came up a few times. The rearrangement uses TRBV6-1 and TRBJ1-2; TRBD1 matches at 8 bases. Germline trimming cut 4 bases from V and 4 bases from J; bases unmatched to any gene: 8. This CDR3 spans 15 amino acids. Germline V CDR1 and CDR2: MNHNS, SASEGT. In DNA, the CDR3 is TGTGCCAGCAGTGCCGGGACAGGATCCACCTATGGCTACACCTTC. Translation: CASSAGTGSTYGYTF.